This TCR beta chain was sequenced during a study of OX40 agonist ivuxolimab in advanced cancers. Regarding the research as a whole: The costimulatory receptor OX40 (CD134) was targeted by ivuxolimab, a fully human IgG2 agonistic monoclonal antibody. Intravenous ivuxolimab was administered to patients every 2 weeks at six dose levels: 0.01, 0.1, 0.3, 1.5, 3 and 10 mg/kg. Among the roughly 50 dose-escalation patients, some 20 had hepatocellular carcinoma, some 15 melanoma, 9 renal cell carcinoma and 9 head and neck cancer. In the dose-escalation cohort, 82.7% of patients were male, and the mean age was approximately 60 years, with a range of about 20 to 79. Prior anti-PD-1, anti-PD-L1 or anti-CTLA-4 therapy was permitted, and approximately 42% of dose-escalation patients had received checkpoint inhibitors. Partial responses occurred in three dose-escalation patients: two with cutaneous melanoma and one with hepatocellular carcinoma. Peripheral TCRbeta sequencing aimed to test whether ivuxolimab altered TCR sequence diversity and caused clonal T-cell expansion. The paper covers the monotherapy dose-escalation part of the phase I ivuxolimab trial, which included N ≈ 57 patients. What the authors observed across the whole study: After ivuxolimab, CD8+ T cells had more expanded clones than CD4+ T cells on average. Which antigens the clonally expanded peripheral T cells were specific for was not determined. In the 0.1-3.0 mg/kg groups, partial responders had among the lowest normalized peripheral clonal expansion, particularly in CD8+ T cells. At doses of 0.1 to 3.0 mg/kg, clonal expansion of both CD4+ and CD8+ T cells in blood was seen between baseline and week 6. Low levels of normalized T-cell clonal expansion were also seen in some nonresponding patients.

Patients with a history of autoimmune disease or receiving systemic immunosuppression were excluded from the trial. In every dose cohort, peripheral blood was drawn for TCR sequencing at baseline, cycle 4 day 1, and cycle 7 day 1. Samples came from an open-label, multicenter, first-in-human phase I dose-escalation trial of ivuxolimab. The trial enrolled adults with locally advanced or metastatic head and neck squamous cell, hepatocellular, melanoma or renal cell carcinoma. Before TCR sequencing, CD4+ and CD8+ T cells were separately sorted from peripheral blood. This clone was observed a handful of times. Its antigen target is currently unknown. No base quality values were provided; no much bigger clone lies one nucleotide off. The CDR3 sequence holds 18 residues, the cysteine and phenylalanine included. The CDR3 DNA has 54 bases and is translated from base 1. Looking up the germline V gene yields CDR1 LGHNA and CDR2 YSLEER. Between the V and J ends, shortened by 0 bases and 0 bases respectively, the junction contains 12 bases.

To sequence the TCRbeta CDR3 region, genomic DNA was isolated from the sorted cells. The immunoSEQ Assay was used for sequencing of TCRbeta CDR3 regions. TCRdb holds this immuneACCESS table with in-frame rearrangements only. Some clones are missing; in checked studies, unresolved V genes explain under half, and the rest has no known cause. The sample yields under 80,000 clones; roughly four fifths were counted once. The ten top clones hold approximately 5% of the sample. The sequence came from an adult with an advanced solid tumor such as melanoma, head and neck, liver or kidney cancer. The receptor chain draws on TRBV4-3 and TRBJ1-6; the D region possibly corresponds to TRBD1 (5 bases align). This sample comprised CD4+ or CD8+ T cells sorted from blood, obtained in a trial of the OX40 agonist ivuxolimab. CDR3 region: CASSQDRRGSSYNSPLHF. The base sequence is TGCGCCAGCAGCCAAGATCGTAGGGGTTCCTCCTATAATTCACCCCTCCACTTT.